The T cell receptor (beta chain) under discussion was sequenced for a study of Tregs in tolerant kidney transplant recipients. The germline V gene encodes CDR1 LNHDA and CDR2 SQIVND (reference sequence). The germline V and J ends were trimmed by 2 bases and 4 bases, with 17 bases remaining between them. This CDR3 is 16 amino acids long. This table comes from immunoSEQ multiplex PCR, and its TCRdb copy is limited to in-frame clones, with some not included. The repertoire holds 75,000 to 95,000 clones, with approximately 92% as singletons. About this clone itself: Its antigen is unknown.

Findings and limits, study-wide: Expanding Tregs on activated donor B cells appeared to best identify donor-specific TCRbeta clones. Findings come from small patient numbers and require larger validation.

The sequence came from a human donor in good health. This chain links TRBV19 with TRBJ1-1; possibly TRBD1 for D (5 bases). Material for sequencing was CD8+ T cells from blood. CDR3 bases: TGTGCCAGTAGTATAAGGCCCGGGGGTCCCCGCACTGAAGCTTTCTTT. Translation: CASSIRPGGPRTEAFF.